This T cell receptor beta chain was recorded in a study of beta chain features in type 1 diabetes. This clone showed up just a few times. The CDR3 covers 13 residues. Germline loops: CDR1 SGHAT, CDR2 FQNNGV. V lost 1 base, J lost 4 bases, and 8 bases lay in between. The isolated RNA, all of it, was reverse transcribed, so expressed TCRB transcripts were what got sequenced. Using immunoSEQ multiplex PCR, the repertoire was profiled, and TCRdb retains in-frame clones only, with some absent. The table lists 680,000 or so clones, around 15% of them singletons. The sequenced sample consisted of naive CD4+ T cells from blood. The rearrangement joins TRBV11-2 to TRBJ2-7; the D is unclear. The TCR comes from a man between 18 and 29 years old in good health. The CDR3 protein is CASSLVVQYEQYF. The DNA of the CDR3 is TGTGCCAGCAGCTTAGTGGTCCAGTACGAGCAGTACTTC.